The 21 T cell receptor beta chains reported below all come from one sample, sequenced in a study of T cell responses to AZD1222 COVID-19 vaccine (dated by TCRdb to about 2021). Libraries were prepared through the immunoSEQ multiplex PCR assay. The source is immuneACCESS, and TCRdb retained only in-frame sequences with V and J called. Part of the clones is not carried over; for the studies checked, unresolved V genes explain less than half of this, and the remainder is unexplained. Within this sample are 110,000 to 150,000 clones, with around nine tenths of them counted one time only. The ten most abundant clones make up over 1.5% of the sample. The meaning of the sample's time point label: baseline before first vaccination. Specimen: peripheral blood, collected on day 0 of AZD1222 vaccination. These receptors all stem from an adult in good health.

The chain has TRBV6-1 and TRBJ1-1, with D hard to call. Trimming removed 2 bases at V and 4 bases at J, with 5 bases between. Germline V CDR1 and CDR2: MNHNS, SASEGT. The CDR3 contains 12 residues. CDR3 nucleotide sequence: TGTGCCAGCAGTGAAAGCGTCACTGAAGCTTTCTTT. It codes for CASSESVTEAFF.

The chain is built from TRBV7-9 and TRBJ2-7; no clear D. Trimming cost V 3 bases and J 2 bases, with 8 bases left between them. CDR1 and CDR2 from the germline V gene are SEHNR and FQNEAQ (reference sequence). This CDR3 contains 13 residues. CDR3 nucleotides: TGTGCCAGCAGCTTTATAGGGCCCTACGAGCAGTACTTC. This codes for CASSFIGPYEQYF.

The chain carries TRBV5-4 and TRBJ1-2; no firm D call. The CDR3 consists of 11 residues. Trimming removed 2 bases from V and 8 bases from J, with 7 bases in between. Looked up from germline, CDR1 is SGHNT and CDR2 is YYREEE (reference sequence). The CDR3 DNA reads TGTGCCAGCAGCTTTAGAGGGGGCTACACCTTC. Translated: CASSFRGGYTF.

The chain uses TRBV9 and TRBJ2-2; D perhaps matches TRBD2 (5 bases). This CDR3 comprises 15 residues. Trimming took off 0 bases at V and 5 bases at J, with 11 bases between the two ends. Per germline, CDR1 SGDLS and CDR2 YYNGEE. CDR3 amino acids: CASSVATPGTGELFF. CDR3 sequence (DNA): TGTGCCAGCAGCGTAGCAACCCCGGGGACCGGGGAGCTGTTTTTT.

V and J are TRBV4-1 and TRBJ1-1; D gene unclear. This CDR3 spans 14 amino acids. Trimming cost V 5 bases and J 0 bases, with 10 bases left between them. The germline gives CDR1 MGHRA, CDR2 YSYEKL. CDR3 DNA: TGCGCCAGCAGCTCTCGGACGCTGAACACTGAAGCTTTCTTT. This encodes CASSSRTLNTEAFF.

The chain combines TRBV5-1 with TRBJ2-3, with D possibly being TRBD2 (5 bases). Trimming shortened V by 0 bases and J by 2 bases, and 16 bases separated the two germline ends. Germline V CDR1 and CDR2: SGHRS, YFSETQ. This CDR3 contains 17 residues. The chain's CDR3 is CASSLAIRGSPTDTQYF. CDR3 DNA sequence: TGCGCCAGCAGCTTGGCCATAAGAGGGAGTCCCACAGATACGCAGTATTTT.

The chain is built from TRBV5-1 and TRBJ2-7; D unresolved. V was clipped by 0 bases and J by 2 bases, with 6 bases between them. The CDR3 spans 13 residues. Germline-derived CDR1 and CDR2 are SGHRS and YFSETQ. The CDR3 nucleotides read TGCGCCAGCAGCTTGGCGCAGGCCTACGAGCAGTACTTC. This codes for CASSLAQAYEQYF.

The chain has TRBV5-1 and TRBJ1-2, with a possible D match to TRBD1 (6 bases). This CDR3 has 16 residues. V gave up 2 bases and J gave up 4 bases, with 18 bases separating them. Germline V gene lookup returns CDR1 SGHRS and CDR2 YFSETQ. The CDR3 sequence: CASSFHHNRVRYGYTF. CDR3 coding DNA: TGCGCCAGCAGCTTTCACCATAACAGGGTGCGCTATGGCTACACCTTC.

In this sample, this clone turned up once. The gene calls are TRBV5-1 and TRBJ2-7; TRBD2 matches at 8 bases. Losses at the gene ends were 4 bases for V and 1 base for J; bases not matched to a gene: 7. The CDR3 spans 15 residues. Per the germline V gene, CDR1 is SGHRS and CDR2 is YFSETQ. CDR3 bases: TGCGCCAGCAGCACGAGCGGGAGCAGGTCCTACGAGCAGTACTTC. This encodes CASSTSGSRSYEQYF.

The genes are TRBV29-1 and TRBJ1-4, with D hard to call. Trimming pared 4 bases from V and 10 bases from J, leaving 25 bases between. CDR1 and CDR2 (germline): SQVTM, ANQGSEA. This CDR3 has 16 amino acids. The DNA for the CDR3 is TGCAGCGTTGTCATTTCGGGTTCGGTGGGTTTTGGAAAACTGTTTTTT. Protein: CSVVISGSVGFGKLFF.

This clone was recorded only once. The chain links TRBV6-2 or TRBV6-3 to TRBJ1-5; D might be TRBD1 (6 bases). Germline lookup yields CDR1 MNHEY and CDR2 SVGEGT. V lost 0 bases to trimming and J lost 0 bases, with 12 bases between them. The CDR3 consists of 17 residues. CDR3: CASSYSRQDNSNQPQHF. In nucleotides, the CDR3 is TGTGCCAGCAGTTACTCACGACAGGATAATAGCAATCAGCCCCAGCATTTT.

The rearrangement links TRBV28 to TRBJ2-7; possible D gene TRBD1, 6 bases. The length of the CDR3 is 13 residues. In germline, CDR1 is MDHEN, CDR2 SYDVKM. V lost 4 bases to trimming and J lost 2 bases, with 9 bases between them. The CDR3 protein is CASSWTVAYEQYF. The CDR3 DNA reads as TGTGCCAGCAGTTGGACAGTCGCCTACGAGCAGTACTTC.

CDR3 DNA: TGTGCCAGCAGCAAAGGAGGAACACTTTCCCTGCTACTCACAGATACGCAGTATTTT. This translates into CASSKGGTLSLLLTDTQYF. The chain carries TRBV21-1 and TRBJ2-3; the DNA was not compared with TRBD2, the D call given in the table. TRBV21-1 is a recognized pseudogene. The CDR3 is made up of 19 amino acids.

The J gene is TRBJ2-3, the V gene TRBV7-9; 8 positions agree with TRBD2. The J segment lost 4 bases and the V segment lost 2 bases, leaving 11 bases of the junction unmatched. Germline V lookup: CDR1 SEHNR, CDR2 FQNEAQ (reference sequence). The CDR3 covers 17 residues. The CDR3 bases are TGTGCCAGCAGCTTATACACCGGGACTAGTAAACCAGATACGCAGTATTTT. Its translation: CASSLYTGTSKPDTQYF.

Written as DNA, the CDR3 is TGTGCCAGCAGCTTGGGAGGGGCGCTTGGAAACACCATATATTTT. Its translation: CASSLGGALGNTIYF. This chain connects TRBV5-5 to TRBJ1-3; the D gene is possibly TRBD1 (5 bases). The CDR3 has 15 residues. Deletions cut 0 bases from V and 3 bases from J, with 10 bases between. Germline V lookup: CDR1 SGHKS, CDR2 YYEKEE (reference sequence).

V usage is TRBV2 and J usage is TRBJ1-5, with 8 bases aligning to TRBD1. Per the germline V gene, CDR1 is SNHLY and CDR2 is FYNNEI. The CDR3 covers 14 residues. The trim removed 6 bases at V and 6 bases at J, leaving 7 bases unmatched. CDR3 DNA sequence: TGTGCCAGCAGGACGGACAGGGCCGGTCAGCCCCAGCATTTT. Protein product: CASRTDRAGQPQHF.

Here the CDR3 DNA reads TGTGCCAGCAGGACAGATAATAATTCACCCCTCCACTTT. Amino acids: CASRTDNNSPLHF. The J gene is TRBJ1-6, the V gene TRBV6-5; D perhaps matches TRBD1 (5 bases). Germline V gene data show CDR1 as MNHEY and CDR2 as SVGAGI. There are 13 residues in the CDR3. The V gene lost 6 bases and the J gene lost 5 bases, with 8 bases spanning the gap.

The chain employs TRBV12-5 and TRBJ2-3; 9 bases map to TRBD1. This CDR3 contains 16 residues. Losses at the gene ends were 5 bases for V and 3 bases for J; bases not matched to a gene: 9. Per the germline V gene, CDR1 is LGHNT and CDR2 is FRNRAP. In DNA form, the CDR3 reads TGTGCTAGTGGTGTCCCGGACAGGGGACAAACAGATACGCAGTATTTT. This translates into CASGVPDRGQTDTQYF.

V and J are TRBV7-3 and TRBJ2-7, with D possibly being TRBD2 (6 bases). CDR3 length: 18 residues. The V and J ends lost 1 base and 4 bases respectively, with 23 bases between them. The germline V gene encodes CDR1 SGHTA and CDR2 FQGTGA. The CDR3 DNA sequence: TGTGCCAGCAGCTTAATAAGGGGAGGAGCCGGGACTGTTTACGAGCAGTACTTC. Translation gives CASSLIRGGAGTVYEQYF. Combining the CDR3 with reference TRBV7-3 and TRBJ2-7 gives the whole variable domain GAGVSQTPSNKVTEKGKYVELRCDPISGHTALYWYRQSLGQGPEFLIYFQGTGAADDSGLPNDRFFAVRPEGSVSTLKIQRTERGDSAVYLCASSLIRGGAGTVYEQYFGPGTRLTVT.

The chain carries TRBV6-2 or TRBV6-3 and TRBJ2-3; D gene ambiguous. Trimming removed 6 bases at V and 8 bases at J, with 12 bases between. The CDR3 is made up of 12 amino acids. Germline V gene lookup returns CDR1 MNHEY and CDR2 SVGEGT. The chain's CDR3 is CASSPVAATQYF. CDR3 DNA sequence: TGTGCCAGCAGCCCAGTGGCTGCTACGCAGTATTTT.

This chain uses TRBV6-5 with TRBJ1-3, with D possibly matching TRBD1 (6 bases). There are 14 residues in the CDR3. Between the trimmed V and J ends, which lost 5 bases and 4 bases, there was a span of 12 bases. CDR1 and CDR2 (germline): MNHEY, SVGAGI. The CDR3 coding sequence is TGTGCCAGCAGTACAGGGTCCGACGGAAACACCATATATTTT. It codes for CASSTGSDGNTIYF.